Listed here is a single T cell receptor beta chain. The CDR3 is 15 residues long. Germline V gives CDR1 KGHSH, CDR2 LQKENI. V dropped 4 bases and J dropped 0; count of bases not matched to a gene: 2. The data were taken from a study of cytomegalovirus exposure and HLA in healthy donors. Looking at the study overall: Out of roughly 170 million T cells, an earlier analysis found 117 million unique TCR beta sequences in total.

A multiplex PCR was run with 60 Vbeta primers and 13 Jbeta primers. Clones were read by immunoSEQ multiplex PCR, and TCRdb kept only the in-frame ones, dropping some. The sample consists of around 120,000 clones, about 75% of them appearing once. The sequence came from a man aged 55 to 69 in good health and CMV-seropositive. The sequenced sample consisted of PBMCs. The chain uses TRBV18 and TRBJ2-3; 9 nucleotides line up with TRBD2. CDR3 amino acids: CASSQTSGSTDTQYF. In DNA, the CDR3 is TGTGCCAGCTCACAGACTAGCGGTAGCACAGATACGCAGTATTTT. The whole variable domain, filled in from reference TRBV18 and TRBJ2-3, reads NAGVMQNPRHLVRRRGQEARLRCSPMKGHSHVYWYRQLPEEGLKFMVYLQKENIIDESGMPKERFSAEFPKEGPSILRIQQVVRGDSAAYFCASSQTSGSTDTQYFGPGTRLTVL.